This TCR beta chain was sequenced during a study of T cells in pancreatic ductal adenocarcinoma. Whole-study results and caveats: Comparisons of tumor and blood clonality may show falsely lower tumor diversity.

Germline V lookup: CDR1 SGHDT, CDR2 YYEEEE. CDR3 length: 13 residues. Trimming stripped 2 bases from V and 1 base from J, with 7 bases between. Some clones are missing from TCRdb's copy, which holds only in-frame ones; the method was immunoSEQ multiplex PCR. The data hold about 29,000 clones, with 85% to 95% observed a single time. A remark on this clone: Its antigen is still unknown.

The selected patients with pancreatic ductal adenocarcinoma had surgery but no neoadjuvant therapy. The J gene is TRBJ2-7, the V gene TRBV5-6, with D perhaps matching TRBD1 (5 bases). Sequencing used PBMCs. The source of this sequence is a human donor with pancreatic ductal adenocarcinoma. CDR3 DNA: TGTGCCAGCAGCTTCGGACAATCCTACGAGCAGTACTTC. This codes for CASSFGQSYEQYF.